This TCR beta chain originates from a study of CD8+ T cells in alopecia areata. The V end lost 4 bases, the J end lost 0 bases, and 18 bases lay between the germline ends. CDR1 and CDR2 (germline): LNHDA, SQIVND (reference sequence). The CDR3 is made up of 17 amino acids. RNA was extracted and reverse transcribed into cDNA as the sequencing template. Some clones are missing from TCRdb's copy, which holds only in-frame ones; the method was immunoSEQ multiplex PCR. This sample has about 200,000 clones, with approximately 38% found just once. As for treatment: oral pan-JAK inhibitor, 5-10 mg twice daily.

The specimen comprised CD4+ T cells sorted from blood, sampled between weeks 30 and 35, from a patient treated with tofacitinib. The clonotype was recovered from a human donor with alopecia areata. V gene TRBV19 combines with J gene TRBJ2-5; D might be TRBD1 (6 bases). DNA of the CDR3: TGTGCCAGTAGTACCGGTTGGGGGCAGGGCGACCAAGAGACCCAGTACTTC. Protein sequence: CASSTGWGQGDQETQYF. Full variable domain (rest looked up from reference TRBV19 and TRBJ2-5): DGGITQSPKYLFRKEGQNVTLSCEQNLNHDAMYWYRQDPGQGLRLIYYSQIVNDFQKGDIAEGYSVSREKKESFPLTVTSAQKNPTAFYLCASSTGWGQGDQETQYFGPGTRLLVL.